This T cell receptor (beta chain) is from a study of CD8 T cells in ankylosing spondylitis. Study findings and constraints: Enrichment of disease-linked clones was reportedly significant in matched ankylosing spondylitis synovial fluid. Seven to nine highly homologous variants made up a TCR beta motif, and this motif appeared characteristic of ankylosing spondylitis blood.

The TCR beta libraries were generated through quantitative 5'-RACE incorporating molecular barcodes. From the 5' RACE reads, TCRdb called clonotypes with MiXCR, one entry per CDR3 protein. The sample carries under 250,000 distinct CDR3 sequences, 8% to 10% recorded once. Points on this clonotype: What it recognizes is unknown.

The sample taken for sequencing was blood, either unsorted or a sorted T cell fraction (not recorded which). The receptor was isolated from a female donor with ankylosing spondylitis or in good health (not recorded which).

CDR3 DNA sequence: TGCGCCAGCAGTGGGGGAGAAGCCGGTACTGAAGCTTTCTTT. It is translated as CASSGGEAGTEAFF. J is TRBJ1-1 and V is TRBV10-2; no reliable D call. V was pared by 4 bases and J by 5 bases, with 14 bases between. CDR3 size: 14 residues. Germline CDR1 reads WSHSY; CDR2 reads SAAADI.